The present TCR beta chain was sequenced within a study of T-cell reconstitution after alpha-beta-depleted transplantation in children. TCRbeta library construction was performed incorporating unique molecular identifiers. In TCRdb, the PCR reads were re-called with MiXCR into one record per CDR3 protein. The sample consists of approximately 640,000 distinct CDR3 sequences, 15% to 20% of them appearing once. Trimming removed 1 base at V and 2 bases at J, with 9 bases between. The germline V gene has CDR1 MNHNS and CDR2 SASEGT. The CDR3 spans 15 residues. This clonotype showed up just a few times. This chain joins TRBV6-1 and TRBJ1-5; D is perhaps TRBD1 (5 bases). The sample here was PBMCs from the stem cell graft donor, taken from the stem cell graft. The clonotype comes from a human donor who donated a stem cell graft to a child with acute myeloid leukemia. In DNA, the CDR3 is TGTGCCAGCAGTGAAGTATGGGGGGGCAATCAGCCCCAGCATTTT. This translates into CASSEVWGGNQPQHF.